The next 29 T cell receptor beta chains were all read from a single sample in a study of shared clonotypes between healthy human individuals. Clones were sequenced by immunoSEQ multiplex PCR, and TCRdb holds only the in-frame ones, with some missing. Among roughly 2.2 million clones listed, about 90% were seen once. Material for sequencing was naive CD4+ T cells from PBMCs. The subset here: CD45RA+ positively selected. The receptors were gathered from a man aged 18 to 29 in good health. Some clones in this sample may be carry-over from other donors' samples.

The chain joins TRBV5-1 to TRBJ2-7; the D call may be TRBD1 or TRBD2 (5 bases each). V was trimmed by 5 bases and J by 4 bases, leaving 19 bases between them. Germline CDR1 and CDR2: SGHRS and YFSETQ. This CDR3 contains 15 residues. CDR3 DNA sequence: TGCGCCAGCAGTTATCAGGGTCTCCCGGGGTACGAGCAGTACTTC. This sequence encodes CASSYQGLPGYEQYF.

The chain combines TRBV10-3 with TRBJ2-1; D is unclear. Trimming took 3 bases from V and 10 from J, leaving 13 bases between them. This CDR3 contains 13 residues. Germline V gene data show CDR1 as ENHRY and CDR2 as SYGVKD. CDR3: CAISDTHNAEQFF. DNA for the CDR3: TGTGCCATCAGTGACACTCACAACGCGGAGCAGTTCTTC.

V gene TRBV27 combines with J gene TRBJ1-4; D is uncertain. Trimming removed 7 bases at V and 8 bases at J, with 17 bases between. The CDR3 sequence is 14 residues long. Germline V lookup: CDR1 MNHEY, CDR2 SMNVEV (reference sequence). The CDR3 sequence is CASMGGVRREKLFF. CDR3 DNA sequence: TGTGCCAGCATGGGCGGGGTTAGAAGGGAAAAACTGTTTTTT.

A remark on this clone: This CDR3 is also generated by other DNA sequences in the sample. The J gene is TRBJ2-5, the V gene TRBV9, with a weak D call TRBD2 (5 bases). Trimming pared 2 bases from V and 4 bases from J, leaving 12 bases between. The CDR3 consists of 14 residues. Germline V gives CDR1 SGDLS, CDR2 YYNGEE. The CDR3 loop is CASSVGPGGETQYF. DNA for the CDR3: TGTGCCAGCAGCGTCGGTCCCGGAGGAGAGACCCAGTACTTC.

Regarding this clone: Other nucleotide sequences from this sample produce the same CDR3. This chain connects TRBV18 to TRBJ2-1; D is uncertain. The V gene lost 6 bases and the J gene lost 5 bases, with 5 bases spanning the gap. This CDR3 is built from 11 residues. CDR1 KGHSH and CDR2 LQKENI come from the germline V gene. The CDR3 coding sequence is TGTGCCAGCTCGCCGAACAATGAGCAGTTCTTC. This codes for CASSPNNEQFF.

In its sample, this clone was seen once. The V and J genes are TRBV2 and TRBJ2-5; 7 nucleotides line up with TRBD1. This CDR3 spans 13 amino acids. The V gene's germline CDR1 is SNHLY and CDR2 FYNNEI. With 5 bases clipped from V and 5 bases from J, the junction kept 5 bases outside the gene matches. The CDR3 sequence: CASSLTGEETQYF. Here the CDR3 DNA reads TGTGCCAGCAGTCTTACAGGGGAGGAGACCCAGTACTTC.

The rearrangement uses TRBV11-3 and TRBJ2-5; no firm D call. This CDR3 is built from 14 residues. Trimming removed 6 bases at V and 2 bases at J, with 13 bases between. Looked up from germline, CDR1 is SGHNT and CDR2 is YENEEA. The CDR3 reads CASSSDGPQETQYF. Here the CDR3 DNA reads TGTGCCAGCAGTTCAGACGGACCACAAGAGACCCAGTACTTC.

The V gene is TRBV5-6, the J gene TRBJ2-5, with no clear D. V dropped 1 base and J dropped 2 bases, with 21 bases sitting between them. CDR1 and CDR2 from the germline V gene are SGHDT and YYEEEE. The CDR3 spans 18 residues. CDR3 sequence: CASSLTALLFRTQETQYF. The CDR3 region has the DNA TGTGCCAGCAGCTTGACGGCGTTACTTTTCCGAACACAAGAGACCCAGTACTTC.

The chain carries TRBV20-1 and TRBJ2-1; tentative D call: TRBD2 (6 bases). Per germline, CDR1 DFQATT and CDR2 SNEGSKA (reference sequence). The CDR3 consists of 11 residues. V was trimmed by 6 bases and J by 7 bases, leaving 10 bases between them. The CDR3 nucleotides read TGCAGTGCGGGACTCATGAATGAGCAGTTCTTC. Amino acids: CSAGLMNEQFF.

This chain uses TRBV9 with TRBJ2-1; D is possibly TRBD1 or TRBD2 (5 bases each). This CDR3 spans 16 amino acids. CDR1 and CDR2 from the germline V gene are SGDLS and YYNGEE. V was cut by 4 bases and J by 3 bases, with 17 bases left in between. For the CDR3, the DNA is TGTGCCAGCAGCCCGGGACGGCAGGTCGACTACAATGAGCAGTTCTTC. The encoded protein is CASSPGRQVDYNEQFF.

The chain couples TRBV6-1 to TRBJ2-1; 7 nucleotides line up with TRBD2. This CDR3 has 14 residues. V lost 4 bases to trimming and J lost 4 bases; unmatched junction nucleotides: 4. Germline V gene lookup returns CDR1 MNHNS and CDR2 SASEGT. The CDR3 here is CASSAAGLYNEQFF. As DNA, the CDR3 is TGTGCCAGCAGTGCAGCGGGGTTATACAATGAGCAGTTCTTC.

V usage is TRBV29-1 and J usage is TRBJ1-2; weak D call: TRBD1 (5 bases). The CDR3 covers 12 residues. Deletions cut 7 bases from V and 0 bases from J, with 9 bases between. CDR1 and CDR2 (germline): SQVTM, ANQGSEA. CDR3 coding DNA: TGCAGCGCCGCGACAGCTAACTATGGCTACACCTTC. It encodes CSAATANYGYTF.

In the case of this clone: The same CDR3 can be traced to other DNA sequences in this sample. The chain combines TRBV7-9 with TRBJ2-7, with D uncertain. The CDR3 consists of 11 residues. V shed 5 bases and J shed 5 bases, with 7 bases lying between them. Germline CDR1 reads SEHNR; CDR2 reads FQNEAQ (reference sequence). The CDR3 coding sequence is TGTGCCAGCAGCCCGCTAAACGAGCAGTACTTC. It specifies CASSPLNEQYF.

This sequence joins TRBV30 and TRBJ2-1, with 13 bases matching TRBD2. V lost 2 bases, J lost 2 bases, and 12 bases stayed unmatched. The length of the CDR3 is 19 residues. Germline loops: CDR1 GTSNPN, CDR2 SVGIG (reference sequence). In DNA, the CDR3 is TGTGCCTGGAGTCTACTACTAGCGGGAGGGGCTTCGGCCTACAATGAGCAGTTCTTC. This translates into CAWSLLLAGGASAYNEQFF.

The chain joins TRBV5-1 to TRBJ2-2; either TRBD1 or TRBD2 may supply D (5 bases each). CDR1 is SGHRS and CDR2 is YFSETQ in the germline V gene. The CDR3 length is 13 residues. V gave up 1 base and J gave up 7 bases, with 8 bases separating them. The CDR3 DNA is TGCGCCAGCAGCTTGCGGGGCATCGGGGAGCTGTTTTTT. Translation: CASSLRGIGELFF. The variable domain in full, completed from reference TRBV5-1 and TRBJ2-2, reads KAGVTQTPRYLIKTRGQQVTLSCSPISGHRSVSWYQQTPGQGLQFLFEYFSETQRNKGNFPGRFSGRQFSNSRSEMNVSTLELGDSALYLCASSLRGIGELFFGEGSRLTVL.

The chain is built from TRBV28 and TRBJ2-1; perhaps TRBD2 as D (6 bases). The V and J ends lost 10 bases and 2 bases respectively, with 15 bases between them. This CDR3 has 14 amino acids. Germline V gene lookup returns CDR1 MDHEN and CDR2 SYDVKM. Written as DNA, the CDR3 is TGTGCCACCGCCGGCGGGACCCCCTACAATGAGCAGTTCTTC. Translated: CATAGGTPYNEQFF.

V gene TRBV19 combines with J gene TRBJ1-5; D call uncertain. V gave up 5 bases and J gave up 8 bases, with 16 bases separating them. Germline V gene lookup returns CDR1 LNHDA and CDR2 SQIVND (reference sequence). The length of the CDR3 is 14 residues. CDR3 in amino acids: CASSVVPAMEPQHF. In nucleotides, the CDR3 is TGTGCCAGTAGTGTGGTTCCCGCGATGGAGCCCCAGCATTTT.

The chain carries TRBV15 and TRBJ2-1; TRBD1 matches at 8 bases. This CDR3 comprises 15 residues. Germline CDR1 and CDR2: LNHNV and YYDKDF (reference sequence). V lost 0 bases to trimming and J lost 4 bases; unmatched junction nucleotides: 2. The CDR3 sequence: CATSRDDRGYNEQFF. In nucleotides, the CDR3 is TGTGCCACCAGCAGAGATGACAGGGGTTACAATGAGCAGTTCTTC.

The count of this clone is one. The genes are TRBV21-1 and TRBJ1-2; the D call of TRBD1 is as the table states it, not checked on the DNA. TRBV21-1 is labeled a pseudogene. This CDR3 comprises 13 residues. CDR3 sequence: CASILRGRSRSTF. In DNA, the CDR3 is TGTGCCAGCATCCTCAGGGGCCGCTCGAGAAGCACCTTC.

The chain is built from TRBV7-8 and TRBJ1-1; D is perhaps TRBD1 (6 bases). V lost 8 bases, J lost 1 base, and 14 bases lay in between. There are 14 residues in the CDR3. Germline CDR1 and CDR2: SGHVS and FQNEAQ. CDR3: CASQSRGQNTEAFF. The CDR3 nucleotides are TGTGCCAGCCAGTCCAGGGGCCAGAACACTGAAGCTTTCTTT.

Comments on this clone: The sample contains more than one DNA sequence encoding this CDR3. This sequence joins TRBV9 and TRBJ2-5, with D hard to call. CDR1 SGDLS and CDR2 YYNGEE come from the germline V gene. V lost 0 bases to trimming and J lost 5 bases, with 2 bases between them. CDR3 size: 11 residues. DNA of the CDR3: TGTGCCAGCAGCGTAGCCGAGACCCAGTACTTC. It is translated as CASSVAETQYF.

The chain uses TRBV28 and TRBJ2-5, with D hard to call. The CDR3 has 12 residues. CDR1 and CDR2 from the germline V gene are MDHEN and SYDVKM. The ends were cut back, 2 bases at V and 4 bases at J, with 5 bases in the middle. The CDR3 nucleotides read TGTGCCAGCAGTTTAAACTCAGAGACCCAGTACTTC. Encoded protein: CASSLNSETQYF.

This chain connects TRBV28 to TRBJ2-3; no firm D call. The germline V and J ends were trimmed by 4 bases and 0 bases, with 11 bases remaining between them. The CDR3 covers 15 residues. Germline CDR1 and CDR2: MDHEN and SYDVKM. CDR3 amino acids: CASSSQAPSTDTQYF. For the CDR3, the DNA is TGTGCCAGCAGTTCACAAGCCCCGAGCACAGATACGCAGTATTTT.

The chain uses TRBV11-2 and TRBJ2-3; D is ambiguous. This CDR3 has 14 amino acids. V lost 2 bases, J lost 4 bases, and 10 bases lay in between. Germline V gives CDR1 SGHAT, CDR2 FQNNGV. CDR3 amino acids: CASSLLVRADTQYF. CDR3 nucleotide sequence: TGTGCCAGCAGCTTACTCGTACGGGCAGATACGCAGTATTTT.

The chain couples TRBV9 to TRBJ1-5; TRBD1 matches at 11 bases. This CDR3 has 16 residues. The V gene's germline CDR1 is SGDLS and CDR2 YYNGEE. J gave up 3 bases and V 4 bases, and 6 bases lay outside the gene matches. The chain's CDR3 is CASSRGTGGNNQPQHF. The CDR3 DNA sequence: TGTGCCAGCAGCCGCGGGACAGGGGGAAACAATCAGCCCCAGCATTTT. The entire variable domain, with the rest obtained from reference TRBV9 and TRBJ1-5, is as follows: DSGVTQTPKHLITATGQRVTLRCSPRSGDLSVYWYQQSLDQGLQFLIQYYNGEERAKGNILERFSAQQFPDLHSELNLSSLELGDSALYFCASSRGTGGNNQPQHFGDGTRLSIL.

The V and J genes are TRBV7-6 and TRBJ2-5; a weak D match, TRBD1 (6 bases). Germline V CDR1 and CDR2: SGHVS, FNYEAQ. Deletions cut 1 base from V and 5 bases from J, with 14 bases between. The CDR3 extends over 15 amino acids. The CDR3 spells CASSLGSGQGETQYF. CDR3 sequence (DNA): TGTGCCAGCAGCTTAGGCTCCGGGCAGGGGGAGACCCAGTACTTC.

Turning to this clone: This sample includes further DNA sequences coding for the same CDR3. The chain recombines TRBV4-3 with TRBJ2-2; unclear D gene. The CDR3 contains 13 residues. V was clipped by 0 bases and J by 6 bases, with 5 bases between them. From germline, CDR1 is LGHNA and CDR2 YSLEER. The CDR3 reads CASSQEFPGELFF. The CDR3 DNA sequence: TGCGCCAGCAGCCAAGAGTTTCCCGGGGAGCTGTTTTTT.

The V and J genes are TRBV5-4 and TRBJ2-1; D call uncertain. The V end lost 0 bases, the J end lost 3 bases, and 16 bases lay between the germline ends. The V gene's germline CDR1 is SGHNT and CDR2 YYREEE (reference sequence). The CDR3 totals 17 residues. CDR3 loop: CASSLAVMPLSYNEQFF. As DNA, the CDR3 is TGTGCCAGCAGCTTGGCCGTCATGCCTTTAAGCTACAATGAGCAGTTCTTC. The full variable domain, its missing parts supplied by reference TRBV5-4 and TRBJ2-1, is ETGVTQSPTHLIKTRGQQVTLRCSSQSGHNTVSWYQQALGQGPQFIFQYYREEENGRGNFPPRFSGLQFPNYSSELNVNALELDDSALYLCASSLAVMPLSYNEQFFGPGTRLTVL.

The J gene is TRBJ1-3, the V gene TRBV11-3; TRBD1 aligns across 7 bases. This CDR3 is built from 17 residues. The germline V gene encodes CDR1 SGHNT and CDR2 YENEEA. V dropped 4 bases and J dropped 0; count of bases not matched to a gene: 9. The CDR3 spells CASSWDRPNPSGNTIYF. CDR3 DNA: TGTGCCAGCAGCTGGGACAGACCTAATCCCTCTGGAAACACCATATATTTT.